The clone carrying this TCR beta chain was counted only a few times. The data were produced by immunoSEQ multiplex PCR, yet TCRdb's version contains in-frame clones alone and is incomplete. This table holds 80,000 to 95,000 clones, over 70% found once. The data were obtained in a study of blood T cell repertoires in COVID-19. The CDR3 extends over 15 amino acids. V dropped 5 bases and J dropped 3 bases, with 17 bases sitting between them. Germline values: CDR1 MGHRA, CDR2 YSYEKL. The chain is built from TRBV4-1 and TRBJ2-7; tentatively, D is TRBD2 (8 bases). The sequenced sample was peripheral blood. The receptor comes from a man older than 75 with active or convalescent COVID-19. The CDR3 sequence: CASSLGQAGGYEQYF. The CDR3 coding sequence is TGCGCCAGCAGCTTAGGACAGGCGGGGGGCTACGAGCAGTACTTC.